The 7 T cell receptor beta chains below all came from one sample that was sequenced in a study of T cells after yellow fever vaccination. MiXCR was run by TCRdb on the 5' RACE reads, yielding one entry per CDR3 protein. The data contain under 200,000 distinct CDR3 sequences, 6% to 7.5% of them singletons. Here the sequenced sample was CD4+ T cells sorted from PBMCs, taken 5 days after the first yellow fever vaccination. The receptor set was obtained from a young man who received the YFV17D yellow fever vaccine.

The rearrangement uses TRBV11-3 and TRBJ1-1, with 7 bases lining up with TRBD1. J gave up 8 bases and V 2 bases, and 5 bases lay outside the gene matches. The germline gives CDR1 SGHNT, CDR2 YENEEA. The CDR3 totals 13 residues. CDR3 DNA sequence: TGTGCCAGCAGCTTACTCCGGGACAGCGAAGCTTTCTTT. The encoded protein is CASSLLRDSEAFF.

V is TRBV5-1 and J is TRBJ2-3, with 13 positions matching TRBD2. J gave up 0 bases and V 5 bases, and 3 bases lay outside the gene matches. The CDR3 covers 16 residues. Germline CDR1 is SGHRS and CDR2 is YFSETQ. The DNA for the CDR3 is TGCGCCAGCAGGACTAGCGGGGGGTCTAGCACAGATACGCAGTATTTT. Encoded protein: CASRTSGGSSTDTQYF.

This clonotype was observed a handful of times. V and J are TRBV19 and TRBJ1-2, with a possible D match to TRBD1 (5 bases). The CDR3 covers 15 residues. CDR1 and CDR2 (germline): LNHDA, SQIVND (reference sequence). The V and J ends lost 6 bases and 4 bases respectively, with 18 bases between them. The CDR3 sequence: CASRRGIGEGYGYTF. DNA for the CDR3: TGTGCCAGTAGAAGGGGCATTGGGGAAGGCTATGGCTACACCTTC.

The rearrangement links TRBV5-1 to TRBJ2-5, with 7 bases lining up with TRBD2. The CDR3 runs to 15 residues. Germline V lookup: CDR1 SGHRS, CDR2 YFSETQ. V was clipped by 0 bases and J by 2 bases; unmatched bases: 4. The CDR3 DNA reads TGCGCCAGCAGCTTGGACGGGGGACTACAAGAGACCCAGTACTTC. Translation: CASSLDGGLQETQYF.

There are many counts of this clonotype. CDR3 loop: CASSRRAGADNSPLHF. The CDR3 region has the DNA TGTGCCAGCAGCCGACGGGCGGGGGCTGATAATTCACCCCTCCACTTT. The chain is built from TRBV6-5 and TRBJ1-6, with D perhaps TRBD1 (6 bases). The V and J ends lost 6 bases and 5 bases respectively, with 17 bases between them. Germline CDR1 reads MNHEY; CDR2 reads SVGAGI. The CDR3 totals 16 residues.

In its sample, this clonotype was seen many times. The chain links TRBV29-1 to TRBJ2-1, with 7 bases that match TRBD1. The CDR3 is 14 amino acids. With 6 bases clipped from V and 7 bases from J, the junction kept 12 bases outside the gene matches. The germline CDR1 and CDR2 sequences are SQVTM and ANQGSEA. Written as DNA, the CDR3 is TGCAGCGTACTACAGGGGATCCTAGGGAATGAGCAGTTCTTC. Translation gives CSVLQGILGNEQFF.

The genes are TRBV10-1 and TRBJ2-3; 10 nucleotides match TRBD2. The CDR3 is 18 residues long. Germline V gene sequence: CDR1 WNHNN, CDR2 SYGVQD (reference sequence). V shed 8 bases and J 2 bases; nucleotides not matched to a gene: 16. DNA for the CDR3: TGCGCCAGCTTACCTAGCGGGGGCGGCCGAAGGGTCACAGATACGCAGTATTTT. Translating it yields CASLPSGGGRRVTDTQYF.